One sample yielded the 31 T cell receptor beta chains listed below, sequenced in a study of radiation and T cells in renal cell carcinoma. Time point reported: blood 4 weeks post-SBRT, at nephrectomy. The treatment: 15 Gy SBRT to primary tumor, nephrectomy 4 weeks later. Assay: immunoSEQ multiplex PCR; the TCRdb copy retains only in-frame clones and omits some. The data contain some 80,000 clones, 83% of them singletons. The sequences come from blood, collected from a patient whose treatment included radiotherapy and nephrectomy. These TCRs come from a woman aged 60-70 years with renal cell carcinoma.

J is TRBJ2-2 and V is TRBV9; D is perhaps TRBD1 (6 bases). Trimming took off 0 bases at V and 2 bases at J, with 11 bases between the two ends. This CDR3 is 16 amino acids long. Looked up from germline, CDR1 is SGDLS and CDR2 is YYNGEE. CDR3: CASSVVLGGNTGELFF. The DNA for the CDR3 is TGTGCCAGCAGCGTAGTGCTAGGGGGTAACACCGGGGAGCTGTTTTTT.

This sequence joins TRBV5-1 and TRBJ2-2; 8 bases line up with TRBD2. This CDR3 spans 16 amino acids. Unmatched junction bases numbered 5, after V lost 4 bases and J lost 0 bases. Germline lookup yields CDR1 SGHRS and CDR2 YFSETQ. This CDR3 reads CASSILAVSNTGELFF. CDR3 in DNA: TGCGCCAGCAGCATACTAGCGGTCTCGAACACCGGGGAGCTGTTTTTT.

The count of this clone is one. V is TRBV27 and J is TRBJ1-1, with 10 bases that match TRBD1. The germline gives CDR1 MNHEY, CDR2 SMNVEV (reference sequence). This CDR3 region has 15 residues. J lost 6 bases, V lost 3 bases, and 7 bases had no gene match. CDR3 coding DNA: TGTGCCAGCAGTTTCGGGACAGGGGTAGGCGCTGAAGCTTTCTTT. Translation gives CASSFGTGVGAEAFF.

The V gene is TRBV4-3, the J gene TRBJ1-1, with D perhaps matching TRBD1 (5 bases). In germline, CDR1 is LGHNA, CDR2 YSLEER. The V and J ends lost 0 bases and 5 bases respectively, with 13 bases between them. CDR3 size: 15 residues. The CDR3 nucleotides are TGCGCCAGCAGCCAAGAAATGGGACGAGGGACTGAAGCTTTCTTT. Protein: CASSQEMGRGTEAFF.

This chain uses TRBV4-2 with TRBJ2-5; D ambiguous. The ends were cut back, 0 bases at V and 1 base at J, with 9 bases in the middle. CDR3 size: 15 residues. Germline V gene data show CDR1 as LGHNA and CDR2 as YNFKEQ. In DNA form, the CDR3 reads TGTGCCAGCAGCCAAGATAATGAGATCCAAGAGACCCAGTACTTC. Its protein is CASSQDNEIQETQYF.

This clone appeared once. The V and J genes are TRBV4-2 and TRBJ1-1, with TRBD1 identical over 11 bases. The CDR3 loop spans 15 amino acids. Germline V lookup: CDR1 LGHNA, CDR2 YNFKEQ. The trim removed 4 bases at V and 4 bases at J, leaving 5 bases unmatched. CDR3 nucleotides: TGTGCCAGCAGCCCTCGGGACAGGGGGGGCACTGAAGCTTTCTTT. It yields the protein CASSPRDRGGTEAFF.

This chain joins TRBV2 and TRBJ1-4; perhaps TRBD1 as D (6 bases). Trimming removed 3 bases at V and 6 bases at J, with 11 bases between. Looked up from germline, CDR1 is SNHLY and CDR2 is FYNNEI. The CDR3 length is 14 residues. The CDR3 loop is CASSEGHRYEKLFF. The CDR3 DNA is TGTGCCAGCAGTGAGGGACATCGATATGAAAAACTGTTTTTT.

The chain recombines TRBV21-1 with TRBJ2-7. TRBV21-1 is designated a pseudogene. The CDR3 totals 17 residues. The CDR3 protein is CASSTHLGTEVPYEQYF. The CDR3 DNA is TGTGCCAGCAGCACCCACCTGGGGACCGAGGTCCCCTACGAGCAGTACTTC.

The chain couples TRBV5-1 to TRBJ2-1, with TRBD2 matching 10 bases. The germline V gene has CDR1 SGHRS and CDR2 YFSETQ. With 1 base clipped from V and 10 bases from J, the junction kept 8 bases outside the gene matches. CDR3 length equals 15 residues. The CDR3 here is CASSLISGRSREQFF. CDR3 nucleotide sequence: TGCGCCAGCAGCTTGATTAGCGGGAGGTCCCGAGAGCAGTTCTTC.

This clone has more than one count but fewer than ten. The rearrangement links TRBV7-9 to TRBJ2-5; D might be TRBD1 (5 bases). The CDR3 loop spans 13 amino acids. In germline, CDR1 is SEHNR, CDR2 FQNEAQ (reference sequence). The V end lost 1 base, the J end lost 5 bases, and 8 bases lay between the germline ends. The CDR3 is CASSLVTGETQYF. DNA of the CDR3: TGTGCCAGCAGCTTAGTCACAGGCGAGACCCAGTACTTC.

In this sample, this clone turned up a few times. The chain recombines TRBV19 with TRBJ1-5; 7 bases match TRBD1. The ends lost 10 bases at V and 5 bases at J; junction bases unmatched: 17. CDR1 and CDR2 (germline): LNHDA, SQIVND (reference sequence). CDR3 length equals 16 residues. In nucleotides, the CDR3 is TGTGCCACTAAGAGGTCTACAGGGGAAGGCTATCAGCCCCAGCATTTT. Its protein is CATKRSTGEGYQPQHF.

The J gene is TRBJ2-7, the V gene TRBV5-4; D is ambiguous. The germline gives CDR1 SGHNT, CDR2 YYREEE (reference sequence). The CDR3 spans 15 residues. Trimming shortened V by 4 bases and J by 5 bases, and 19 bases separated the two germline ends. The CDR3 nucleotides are TGTGCCAGCAGCCTCGTCTCTCCATCCAACAACGAGCAGTACTTC. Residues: CASSLVSPSNNEQYF.

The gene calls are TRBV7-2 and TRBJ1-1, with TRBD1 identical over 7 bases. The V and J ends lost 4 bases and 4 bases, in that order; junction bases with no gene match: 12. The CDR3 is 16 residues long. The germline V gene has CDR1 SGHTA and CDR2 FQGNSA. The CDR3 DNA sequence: TGTGCCAGCAGCTCTGTTCCTAGGGGGCCCTTCACTGAAGCTTTCTTT. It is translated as CASSSVPRGPFTEAFF.

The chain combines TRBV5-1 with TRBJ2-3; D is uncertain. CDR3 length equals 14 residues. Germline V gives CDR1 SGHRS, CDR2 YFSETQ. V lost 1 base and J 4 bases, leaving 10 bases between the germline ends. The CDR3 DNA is TGCGCCAGCAGCTTGTCCAGATTCGCAGATACGCAGTATTTT. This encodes CASSLSRFADTQYF.

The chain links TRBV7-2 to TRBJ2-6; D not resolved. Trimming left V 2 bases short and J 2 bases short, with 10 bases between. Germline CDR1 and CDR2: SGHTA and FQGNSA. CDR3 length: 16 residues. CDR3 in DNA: TGTGCCAGCAGCTTAATGGGGTCTGCTGGGGCCAACGTCCTGACTTTC. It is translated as CASSLMGSAGANVLTF.

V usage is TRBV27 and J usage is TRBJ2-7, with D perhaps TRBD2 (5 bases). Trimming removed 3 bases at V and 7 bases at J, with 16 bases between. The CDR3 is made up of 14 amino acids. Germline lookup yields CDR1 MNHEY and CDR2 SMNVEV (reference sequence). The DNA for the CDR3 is TGTGCCAGCAGTTTCTTGTCATCCCCGGGGGAGCAGTACTTC. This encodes CASSFLSSPGEQYF.

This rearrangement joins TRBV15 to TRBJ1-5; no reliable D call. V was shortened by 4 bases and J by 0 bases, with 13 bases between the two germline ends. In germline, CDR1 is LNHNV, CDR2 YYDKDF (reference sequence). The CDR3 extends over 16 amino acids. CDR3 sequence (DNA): TGTGCCACCAGCACAGGTCCGGCATATAGCAATCAGCCCCAGCATTTT. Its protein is CATSTGPAYSNQPQHF.

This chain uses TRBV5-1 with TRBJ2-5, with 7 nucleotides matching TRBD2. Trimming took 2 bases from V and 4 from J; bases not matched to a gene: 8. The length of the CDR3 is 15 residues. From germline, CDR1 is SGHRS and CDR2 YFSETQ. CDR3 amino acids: CASSFGAGIRETQYF. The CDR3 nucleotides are TGCGCCAGCAGCTTCGGAGCGGGAATAAGAGAGACCCAGTACTTC.

In nucleotides, the CDR3 is TGCGCCAGCAGTGACATACTTTGGGACAGAAACACTGAAGCTTTCTTT. Translation gives CASSDILWDRNTEAFF. J is TRBJ1-1 and V is TRBV10-1, with 7 nucleotides matching TRBD1. The ends lost 3 bases at V and 2 bases at J; junction bases unmatched: 9. This CDR3 spans 16 amino acids. The germline CDR1 and CDR2 sequences are WNHNN and SYGVQD (reference sequence).

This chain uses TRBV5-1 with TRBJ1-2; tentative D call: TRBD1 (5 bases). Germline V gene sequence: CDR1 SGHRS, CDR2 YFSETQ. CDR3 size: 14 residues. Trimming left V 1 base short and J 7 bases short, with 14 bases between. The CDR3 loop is CASSLISQGTGYTF. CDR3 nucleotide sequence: TGCGCCAGCAGCTTGATTTCCCAGGGAACTGGCTACACCTTC.

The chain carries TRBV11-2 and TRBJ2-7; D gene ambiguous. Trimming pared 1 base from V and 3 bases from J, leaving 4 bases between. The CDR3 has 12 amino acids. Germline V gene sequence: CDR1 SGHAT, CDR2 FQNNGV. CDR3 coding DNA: TGTGCCAGCAGCTTAGTCCTCTACGAGCAGTACTTC. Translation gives CASSLVLYEQYF.

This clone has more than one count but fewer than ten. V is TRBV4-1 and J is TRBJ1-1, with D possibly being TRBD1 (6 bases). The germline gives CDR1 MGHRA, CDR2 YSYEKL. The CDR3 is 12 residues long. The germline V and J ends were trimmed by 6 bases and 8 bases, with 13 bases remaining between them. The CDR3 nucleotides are TGCGCCAGCAGAGCGACAGGTAGAGAAGCTTTCTTT. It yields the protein CASRATGREAFF.

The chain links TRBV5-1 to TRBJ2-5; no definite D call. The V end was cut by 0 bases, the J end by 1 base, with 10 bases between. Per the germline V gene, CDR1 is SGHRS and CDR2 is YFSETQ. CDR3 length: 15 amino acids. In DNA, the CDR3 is TGCGCCAGCAGCTTGGCACGGGCCATCCAAGAGACCCAGTACTTC. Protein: CASSLARAIQETQYF. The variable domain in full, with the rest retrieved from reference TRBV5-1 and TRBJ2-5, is KAGVTQTPRYLIKTRGQQVTLSCSPISGHRSVSWYQQTPGQGLQFLFEYFSETQRNKGNFPGRFSGRQFSNSRSEMNVSTLELGDSALYLCASSLARAIQETQYFGPGTRLLVL.

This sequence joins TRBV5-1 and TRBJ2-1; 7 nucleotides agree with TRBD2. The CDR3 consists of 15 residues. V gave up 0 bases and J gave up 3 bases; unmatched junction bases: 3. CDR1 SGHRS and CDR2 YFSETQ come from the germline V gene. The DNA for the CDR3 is TGCGCCAGCAGCTTGGCTAGCGGAGACTACAATGAGCAGTTCTTC. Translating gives CASSLASGDYNEQFF.

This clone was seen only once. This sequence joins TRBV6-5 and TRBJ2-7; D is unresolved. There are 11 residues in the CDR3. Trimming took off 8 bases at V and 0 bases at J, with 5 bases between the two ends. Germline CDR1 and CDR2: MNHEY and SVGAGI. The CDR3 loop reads CASGLSYEQYF. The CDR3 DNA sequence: TGTGCCAGCGGGCTCTCCTACGAGCAGTACTTC.

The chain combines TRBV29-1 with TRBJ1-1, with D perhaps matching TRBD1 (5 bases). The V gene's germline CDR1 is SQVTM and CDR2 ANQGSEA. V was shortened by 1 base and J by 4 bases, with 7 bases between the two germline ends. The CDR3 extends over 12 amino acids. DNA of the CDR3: TGCAGCGTTGAAGGCGGGGGCACTGAAGCTTTCTTT. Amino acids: CSVEGGGTEAFF. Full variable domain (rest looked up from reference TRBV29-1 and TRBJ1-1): SAVISQKPSRDICQRGTSLTIQCQVDSQVTMMFWYRQQPGQSLTLIATANQGSEATYESGFVIDKFPISRPNLTFSTLTVSNMSPEDSSIYLCSVEGGGTEAFFGQGTRLTVV.

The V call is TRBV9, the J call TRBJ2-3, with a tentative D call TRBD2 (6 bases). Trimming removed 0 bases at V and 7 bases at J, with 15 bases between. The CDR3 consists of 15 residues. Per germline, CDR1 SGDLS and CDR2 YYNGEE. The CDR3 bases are TGTGCCAGCAGCGTAGGTGGGACTTCCACCAATACGCAGTATTTT. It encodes CASSVGGTSTNTQYF.

CDR3 DNA sequence: TGTGCCACCGGGCCTAACTATGGCTACACCTTC. It encodes CATGPNYGYTF. The J gene is TRBJ1-2, the V gene TRBV19; D is unresolved. CDR1 is LNHDA, CDR2 SQIVND, per germline (reference sequence). The CDR3 has 11 amino acids. V lost 10 bases and J lost 0, with 6 bases in between.

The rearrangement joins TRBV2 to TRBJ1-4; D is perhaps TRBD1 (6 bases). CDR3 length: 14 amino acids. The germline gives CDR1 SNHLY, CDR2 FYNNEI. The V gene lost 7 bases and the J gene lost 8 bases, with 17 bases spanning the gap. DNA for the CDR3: TGTGCCAGCACAGGGGACGCGGGGTGGGAAAAACTGTTTTTT. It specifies CASTGDAGWEKLFF.

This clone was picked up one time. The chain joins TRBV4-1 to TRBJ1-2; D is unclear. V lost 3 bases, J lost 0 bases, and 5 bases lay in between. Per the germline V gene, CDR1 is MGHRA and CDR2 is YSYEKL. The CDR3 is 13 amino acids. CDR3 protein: CASSHPPNYGYTF. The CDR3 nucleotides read TGCGCCAGCAGCCATCCCCCTAACTATGGCTACACCTTC.

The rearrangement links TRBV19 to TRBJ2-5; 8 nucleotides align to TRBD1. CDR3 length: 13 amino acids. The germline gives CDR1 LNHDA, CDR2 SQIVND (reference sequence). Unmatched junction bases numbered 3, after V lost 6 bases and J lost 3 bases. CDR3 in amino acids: CASSPDREETQYF. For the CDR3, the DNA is TGTGCCAGTAGCCCGGACAGGGAAGAGACCCAGTACTTC.